Listed here are 15 T cell receptor beta chains from one sample, sequenced in a study of human T cells and chemical hapten exposure. TCRdb analysed the RACE reads with MiXCR anew, one entry per CDR3 protein. The data show under 130,000 distinct CDR3 sequences, under 35% seen once. Time point defined: patch test 3, about 24 weeks after DPC sensitization. The treatment here: therapeutic diphenylcyclopropenone sensitization with weekly scalp DPC. The input for sequencing was whole blood, taken in connection with sensitization to the hapten diphenylcyclopropenone (DPC). These receptors were taken from a man in his forties with alopecia areata. Some clones in this sample may be carry-over from other donors' samples.

This rearrangement joins TRBV11-2 to TRBJ2-2; 7 bases match TRBD1. With 4 bases clipped from V and 1 base from J, the junction kept 0 bases outside the gene matches. This CDR3 contains 14 residues. Germline V gene lookup returns CDR1 SGHAT and CDR2 FQNNGV. In DNA form, the CDR3 reads TGTGCCAGCAGCTGGACAGGGAACACCGGGGAGCTGTTTTTT. Translated, it gives CASSWTGNTGELFF.

This clonotype was picked up a small number of times. This chain joins TRBV5-1 and TRBJ1-4; unclear D gene. V gave up 3 bases and J gave up 8 bases, with 14 bases separating them. CDR3 size: 14 residues. The germline gives CDR1 SGHRS, CDR2 YFSETQ. CDR3 nucleotide sequence: TGCGCCAGCAGCTCCTCCCGGATCGGCGAAAAACTGTTTTTT. It is translated as CASSSSRIGEKLFF.

The V gene is TRBV30, the J gene TRBJ2-2, with 9 bases identical to TRBD1. There are 17 residues in the CDR3. Trimming cost V 3 bases and J 7 bases; bases outside gene matches: 15. The V gene's germline CDR1 is GTSNPN and CDR2 SVGIG (reference sequence). The CDR3 here is CAWSDPTGQGRGGELFF. The CDR3 bases are TGTGCCTGGAGCGACCCCACCGGACAGGGGAGGGGCGGGGAGCTGTTTTTT.

This clonotype was recorded many times. CDR3 sequence (DNA): TGTGCCTGGAGTGTACTCCCAAGCGGGGGGACCGGGGAGCTGTTTTTT. It yields the protein CAWSVLPSGGTGELFF. The J gene is TRBJ2-2, the V gene TRBV30; 9 bases are shared with TRBD2. With 0 bases clipped from V and 5 bases from J, the junction kept 7 bases outside the gene matches. CDR1 GTSNPN and CDR2 SVGIG come from the germline V gene (reference sequence). The CDR3 has 16 residues. Variable domain in full (rest from reference TRBV30 and TRBJ2-2): SQTIHQWPATLVQPVGSPLSLECTVEGTSNPNLYWYRQAAGRGLQLLFYSVGIGQISSEVPQNLSASRPQDRQFILSSKKLLLSDSGFYLCAWSVLPSGGTGELFFGEGSRLTVL.

The chain recombines TRBV6-1 with TRBJ2-3; TRBD2 aligns across 12 bases. With 0 bases clipped from V and 5 bases from J, the junction kept 3 bases outside the gene matches. Per the germline V gene, CDR1 is MNHNS and CDR2 is SASEGT. This CDR3 contains 16 residues. As DNA, the CDR3 is TGTGCCAGCAGTGAAGCACTAGCGGGGGGCCGAGATACGCAGTATTTT. Protein sequence: CASSEALAGGRDTQYF.

This clonotype was counted a few times. CDR3 region: CASSRNGGDTQYF. CDR3 bases: TGTGCCAGCAGCCGCAACGGCGGAGATACGCAGTATTTT. J is TRBJ2-3 and V is TRBV7-9; no clear D gene. The CDR3 covers 13 residues. Looked up from germline, CDR1 is SEHNR and CDR2 is FQNEAQ (reference sequence). Trimming took off 5 bases at V and 5 bases at J, with 11 bases between the two ends.

The V call is TRBV6-2 or TRBV6-3, the J call TRBJ1-1, with D tentatively TRBD1 (6 bases). Germline-derived CDR1 and CDR2 are MNHEY and SVGEGT. V lost 5 bases, J lost 4 bases, and 20 bases lay in between. The CDR3 sequence is 16 residues long. The CDR3 bases are TGTGCCAGCAGTGCGTGGGGGGGGCGGAAGGTCACTGAAGCTTTCTTT. The encoded protein is CASSAWGGRKVTEAFF.

This clonotype was counted between two and nine times. V is TRBV20-1 and J is TRBJ1-5; D is unclear. Germline lookup yields CDR1 DFQATT and CDR2 SNEGSKA (reference sequence). This CDR3 is built from 14 residues. The V end was cut by 2 bases, the J end by 1 base, with 9 bases between. CDR3 residues: CSARLFDSNQPQHF. CDR3 coding DNA: TGCAGTGCTAGATTATTTGACAGCAATCAGCCCCAGCATTTT.

This clonotype showed up just a few times. The rearrangement uses TRBV29-1 and TRBJ1-5; tentatively, D is TRBD1 (6 bases). The V and J ends lost 7 bases and 4 bases respectively, with 11 bases between them. Germline V gene data show CDR1 as SQVTM and CDR2 as ANQGSEA. The CDR3 sequence is 12 residues long. CDR3 residues: CSAGGQNQPQHF. CDR3 DNA: TGCAGCGCCGGGGGCCAGAATCAGCCCCAGCATTTT.

The chain uses TRBV7-2 and TRBJ2-3; 9 bases agree with TRBD2. The CDR3 extends over 19 amino acids. V dropped 1 base and J dropped 5; count of bases not matched to a gene: 16. Germline V lookup: CDR1 SGHTA, CDR2 FQGNSA. The CDR3 nucleotides read TGTGCCAGCAGCTTAGATAGGAGACTAGCGGCCAGAGGAGGAGATACGCAGTATTTT. Protein sequence: CASSLDRRLAARGGDTQYF.

This clonotype was observed a few times. This sequence joins TRBV6-5 and TRBJ2-7; D remains ambiguous. Germline CDR1 reads MNHEY; CDR2 reads SVGAGI. The CDR3 is 13 residues long. Trimming took off 4 bases at V and 0 bases at J, with 7 bases between the two ends. CDR3 sequence reads: CASSSSLSYEQYV. The CDR3, as DNA: TGTGCCAGCAGTTCCAGTCTCTCCTACGAGCAGTACGTC.

The rearrangement links TRBV19 to TRBJ2-5; D is ambiguous. CDR1 is LNHDA, CDR2 SQIVND, per germline (reference sequence). Between the trimmed V and J ends, which lost 6 bases and 5 bases, there was a span of 10 bases. CDR3 length: 12 amino acids. The CDR3 DNA follows: TGTGCCAGTAGGGGTCCAATGGAGACCCAGTACTTC. Amino acids: CASRGPMETQYF.

V and J are TRBV18 and TRBJ2-3; tentative D call: TRBD2 (6 bases). Germline CDR1 is KGHSH and CDR2 is LQKENI. This CDR3 is 15 amino acids long. The ends were cut back, 4 bases at V and 5 bases at J, with 16 bases in the middle. In DNA form, the CDR3 reads TGTGCCAGCTCACTTACCGGTGAGGAGGGAGATACGCAGTATTTT. Its translation is CASSLTGEEGDTQYF.

This chain connects TRBV7-2 to TRBJ2-5, with 8 bases fitting TRBD1. The CDR3 extends over 13 amino acids. Germline CDR1 SGHTA, CDR2 FQGNSA. Unmatched junction bases numbered 6, after V lost 5 bases and J lost 7 bases. CDR3 amino acids: CASSTGQVVTQYF. The CDR3 bases are TGTGCCAGCAGCACGGGACAGGTGGTGACCCAGTACTTC.

The gene calls are TRBV11-2 and TRBJ2-5, with 8 nucleotides matching TRBD2. The junction had 3 bases not matched to a gene; V was cut back by 1 base and J by 5 bases. CDR1 SGHAT and CDR2 FQNNGV come from the germline V gene. There are 14 residues in the CDR3. The CDR3 DNA is TGTGCCAGCAGCTTAGCGGGAGGGTTGGAGACCCAGTACTTC. Its translation is CASSLAGGLETQYF.